These T cell receptor beta chains were read from a single sample in a study of cytomegalovirus exposure and HLA in healthy donors. TCRdb's copy holds only in-frame clones and misses some; the assay was immunoSEQ multiplex PCR. Altogether about 240,000 clones are present, around 87% being singletons, with the ten largest covering around 1.2%. The sample taken for sequencing was PBMCs. These TCRs come from a woman aged 25 to 39 in good health and CMV-seropositive. The CDR3 runs from the conserved cysteine through the conserved F or W. The size field is filled for only some rows; it gives once, few, many or a size class.

clone size | V gene | CDR3 protein
NA | TRBV6-6 | CASSPSGVSSYNEQFF
NA | TRBV7-9 | CASSREPSTDTQYF
NA | TRBV30 | CAWEVSSLEQYF
NA | TRBV27 | CASMGSAATSYEQYF
NA | TRBV5-6 | CASSLANRETQYF
NA | TRBV2 | CASSDRPASGNTIYF
NA | TRBV2 | CASSEGTGNQPQHF
once | TRBV30 | CAWSYDYAEQFF
NA | TRBV7-8 | CASSFSGGADEQYF
once | TRBV5-4 | CASSDPGQGTANYGYTF
NA | TRBV7-9 | CASSLGPAEPQHF
NA | TRBV28 | CASSPSGHQSPQHF
NA | TRBV29-1 | CSASGTDQVGTGELFF
NA | TRBV11-3 | CASSKDWGTGGEQYF
NA | TRBV15 | CATSTRRDSWTQYF
few | TRBV5-1 | CASSNTGQYQAFF
NA | TRBV14 | CASSQEGHPNTEAFF
NA | TRBV30 | CAWSPPLGLSYNEQFF
NA | TRBV27 | CASLRLETGVRAEAFF
NA | TRBV5-1 | CASSLGVSGQPQHF
NA | TRBV6-5 | CASSPQGFEAFF
once | TRBV2 | CASRLTAGSENTIYF
few | TRBV11-2 | CASSSAPTVGYTF
few | TRBV20-1 | CTQHSNYGYTF
NA | TRBV29-1 | CSVRGYNEQFF
NA | TRBV19 | CACRRESNEQFF
NA | TRBV6-6 | CASSTRAEQYF
NA | TRBV6-5 | CASSYSGQFDNEQFF
NA | TRBV27 | CASSLGAGLSYEQYF
NA | TRBV10-3 | CAIRGTSGTSYEQYF
NA | TRBV2 | CASTPLWREDTGELFF
NA | TRBV28 | CASTTSGWYEQFF
NA | TRBV5-1 | CASSRGTSAYYEQYF
NA | TRBV9 | CASSVAAWEGNTIYF
once | TRBV30 | CAWNSDSTYEQYF
few | TRBV27 | CASSIGTQGNEQYF
NA | TRBV4-1 | CASSQGGLAKTSEQYF
NA | TRBV7-8 | CASSLDPTGPTYEQYF
once | TRBV29-1 | CSGNRGDTQYF
many | TRBV28 | CASSRGEQYF
NA | TRBV10-1 | CASSLGLAGSETQYF
NA | TRBV27 | CASAFDLAVSTDTQYF
NA | TRBV19 | CASSIVFGLAGNNEQFF
once | TRBV27 | CASSSGLAHSIYEQYF
few | TRBV4-1 | CASSQDVREGHYEQYF
NA | TRBV25-1 | CASAGMSGNTIYF
NA | TRBV4-1 | CASSPETGGAPEQYF
NA | TRBV28 | CASSPQGGSRNTEAFF
NA | TRBV9 | CASSEQGQFYGYTF